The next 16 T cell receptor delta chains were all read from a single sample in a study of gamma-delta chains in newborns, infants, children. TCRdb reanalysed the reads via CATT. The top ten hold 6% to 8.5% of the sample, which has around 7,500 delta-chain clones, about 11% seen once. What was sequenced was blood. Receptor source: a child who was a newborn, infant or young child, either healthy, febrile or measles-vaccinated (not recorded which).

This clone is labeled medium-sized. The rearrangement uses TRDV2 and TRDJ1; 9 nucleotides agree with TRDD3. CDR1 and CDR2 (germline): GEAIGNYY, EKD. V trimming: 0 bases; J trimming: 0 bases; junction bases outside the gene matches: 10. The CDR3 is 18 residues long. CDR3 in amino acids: CACDTLTGGPRYTDKLIF. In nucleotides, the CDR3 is TGTGCCTGTGACACCCTTACTGGGGGACCCCGGTACACCGATAAACTCATCTTT.

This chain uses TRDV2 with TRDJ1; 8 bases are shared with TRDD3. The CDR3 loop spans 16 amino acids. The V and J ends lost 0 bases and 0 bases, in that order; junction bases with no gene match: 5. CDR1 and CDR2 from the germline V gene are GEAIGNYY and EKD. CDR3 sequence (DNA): TGTGCCTGTGACACCCTACTGGGGGCTCACACCGATAAACTCATCTTT. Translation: CACDTLLGAHTDKLIF.

In nucleotides, the CDR3 is TGTGCCTGTGACACCCTAACAGACACTTTTCGGGGCGATAAACTCATCTTT. Translating it yields CACDTLTDTFRGDKLIF. This chain joins TRDV2 and TRDJ1; no clear D gene. This CDR3 is 17 amino acids long. V shed 0 bases and J shed 4 bases, with 20 bases lying between them. Per the germline V gene, CDR1 is GEAIGNYY and CDR2 is EKD.

CDR3 nucleotide sequence: TGTGCCTGTGACAGGATGGGGGATACGCAGAGCTCCTGGGACACCCGACAGATGTTTTTC. As protein: CACDRMGDTQSSWDTRQMFF. The chain carries TRDV2 and TRDJ3, with 11 bases fitting TRDD3. This CDR3 has 20 amino acids. Germline CDR1 GEAIGNYY, CDR2 EKD. V shed 2 bases and J 0 bases; nucleotides not matched to a gene: 8.

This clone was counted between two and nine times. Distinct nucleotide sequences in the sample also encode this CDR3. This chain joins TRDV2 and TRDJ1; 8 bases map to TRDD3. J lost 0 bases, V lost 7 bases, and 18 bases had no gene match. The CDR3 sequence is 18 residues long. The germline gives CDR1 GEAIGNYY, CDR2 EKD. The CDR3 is CACEGLLGALDYTDKLIF. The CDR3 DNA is TGTGCCTGCGAGGGCCTACTGGGGGCCCTGGATTACACCGATAAACTCATCTTT.

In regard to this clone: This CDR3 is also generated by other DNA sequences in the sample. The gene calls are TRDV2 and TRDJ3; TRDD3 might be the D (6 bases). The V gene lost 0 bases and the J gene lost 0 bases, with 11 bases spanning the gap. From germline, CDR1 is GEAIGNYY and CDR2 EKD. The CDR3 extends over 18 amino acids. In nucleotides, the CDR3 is TGTGCCTGTGACACCGGGGGACACAGCTCCTGGGACACCCGACAGATGTTTTTC. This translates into CACDTGGHSSWDTRQMFF.

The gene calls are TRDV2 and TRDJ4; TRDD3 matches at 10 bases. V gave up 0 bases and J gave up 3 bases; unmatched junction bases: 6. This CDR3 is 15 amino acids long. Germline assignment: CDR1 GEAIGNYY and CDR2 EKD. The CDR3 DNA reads TGTGCCTGTGACACCGTGGGGGATACTATCGGACCCCTGATCTTT. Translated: CACDTVGDTIGPLIF.

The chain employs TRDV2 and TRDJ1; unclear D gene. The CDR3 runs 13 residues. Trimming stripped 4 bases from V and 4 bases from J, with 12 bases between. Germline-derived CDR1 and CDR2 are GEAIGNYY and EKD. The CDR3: CACESILGDKLIF. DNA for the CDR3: TGTGCCTGTGAGTCGATTCTCGGCGATAAACTCATCTTT.

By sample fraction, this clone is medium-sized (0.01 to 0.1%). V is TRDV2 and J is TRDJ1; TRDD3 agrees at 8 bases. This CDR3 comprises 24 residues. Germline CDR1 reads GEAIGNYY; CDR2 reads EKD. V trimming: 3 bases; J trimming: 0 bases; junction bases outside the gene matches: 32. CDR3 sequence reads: CACDPLAFPDLGDELNLYTDKLIF. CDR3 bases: TGTGCCTGTGACCCCCTGGCCTTCCCAGATCTGGGGGACGAACTCAACCTCTACACCGATAAACTCATCTTT.

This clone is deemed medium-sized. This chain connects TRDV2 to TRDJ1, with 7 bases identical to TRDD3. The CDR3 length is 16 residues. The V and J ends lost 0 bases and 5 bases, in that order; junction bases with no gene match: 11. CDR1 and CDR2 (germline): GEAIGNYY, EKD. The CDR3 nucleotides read TGTGCCTGTGACACCGCCGGGGATATGAGGGGAGATAAACTCATCTTT. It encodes CACDTAGDMRGDKLIF.

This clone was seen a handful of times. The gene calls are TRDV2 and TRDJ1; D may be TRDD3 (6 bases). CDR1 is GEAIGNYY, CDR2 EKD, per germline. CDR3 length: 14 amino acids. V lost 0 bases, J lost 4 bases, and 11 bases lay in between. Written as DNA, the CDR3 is TGTGCCTGTGACACCGTTGGGGGCAACGATAAACTCATCTTT. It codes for CACDTVGGNDKLIF.

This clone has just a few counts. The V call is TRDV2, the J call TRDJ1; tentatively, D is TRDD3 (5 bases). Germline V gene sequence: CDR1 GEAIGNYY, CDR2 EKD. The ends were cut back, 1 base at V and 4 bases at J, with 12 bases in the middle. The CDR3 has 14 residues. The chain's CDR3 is CACDTLEDYDKLIF. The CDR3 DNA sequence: TGTGCCTGTGACACACTGGAGGACTACGATAAACTCATCTTT.

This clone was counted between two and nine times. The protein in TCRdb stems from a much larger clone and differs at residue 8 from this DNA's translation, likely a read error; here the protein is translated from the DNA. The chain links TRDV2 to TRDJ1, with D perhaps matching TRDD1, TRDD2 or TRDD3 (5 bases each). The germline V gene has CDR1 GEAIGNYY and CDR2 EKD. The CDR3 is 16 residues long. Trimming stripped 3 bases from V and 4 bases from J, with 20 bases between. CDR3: CACDPLLDSNSDKLIF. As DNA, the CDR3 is TGTGCCTGTGACCCCCTACTGGATAGTAACAGCGATAAACTCATCTTT.

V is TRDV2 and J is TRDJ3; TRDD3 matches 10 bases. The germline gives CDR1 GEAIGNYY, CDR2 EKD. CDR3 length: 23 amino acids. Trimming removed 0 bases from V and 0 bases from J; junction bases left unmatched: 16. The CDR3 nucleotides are TGTGCCTGTGACACCGAAGACGGTTCTGGGGGATATATGGGCTCCTGGGACACCCGACAGATGTTTTTC. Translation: CACDTEDGSGGYMGSWDTRQMFF.

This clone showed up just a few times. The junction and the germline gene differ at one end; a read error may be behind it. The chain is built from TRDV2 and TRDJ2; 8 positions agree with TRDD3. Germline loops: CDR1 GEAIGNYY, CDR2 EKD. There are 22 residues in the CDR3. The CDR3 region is CACDPLVVGDDSPQALTAQPFF. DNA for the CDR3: TGTGCCTGTGATCCCCTCGTTGTGGGGGATGACTCCCCTCAAGCTTTGACAGCACAACCCTTCTTT.

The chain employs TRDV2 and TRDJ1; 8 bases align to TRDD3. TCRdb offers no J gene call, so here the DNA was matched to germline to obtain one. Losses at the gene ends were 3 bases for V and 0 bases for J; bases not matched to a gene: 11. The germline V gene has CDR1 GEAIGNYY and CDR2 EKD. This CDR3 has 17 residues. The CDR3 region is CACDVLGVPMYTDKLIF. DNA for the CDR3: TGTGCCTGTGACGTACTGGGGGTCCCAATGTACACCGATAAACTCATCTTT.